These 22 T cell receptor beta chains were all obtained from the same sample, sequenced in a study of blood T cell repertoires in COVID-19. Assay used: immunoSEQ multiplex PCR; TCRdb lists only in-frame clones, some missing. The sample carries hundreds of thousands of clones, around 88% recorded once. Sequencing was carried out using peripheral blood. Source of these receptors: a woman aged 55 to 70 with COVID-19, enrolled during active disease.

This chain joins TRBV11-2 and TRBJ2-1; 12 positions match TRBD1. The CDR3 is 15 residues long. The J segment lost 5 bases and the V segment lost 5 bases, leaving 4 bases of the junction unmatched. Per the germline V gene, CDR1 is SGHAT and CDR2 is FQNNGV. The DNA of the CDR3 is TGTGCCAGCAGCCAGGGACAGGGGGCAAACAATGAGCAGTTCTTC. Its translation: CASSQGQGANNEQFF.

This rearrangement joins TRBV7-9 to TRBJ1-3; no reliable D call. The germline V gene has CDR1 SEHNR and CDR2 FQNEAQ (reference sequence). The CDR3 spans 13 residues. The V gene lost 2 bases and the J gene lost 7 bases, with 9 bases spanning the gap. As DNA, the CDR3 is TGTGCCAGCAGCTTATATGAGAGGAACACCATATATTTT. Protein product: CASSLYERNTIYF.

This rearrangement joins TRBV9 to TRBJ1-1, with D perhaps matching TRBD1 (6 bases). The CDR3 covers 14 residues. V was shortened by 3 bases and J by 6 bases, with 15 bases between the two germline ends. CDR1 is SGDLS, CDR2 YYNGEE, per germline. In nucleotides, the CDR3 is TGTGCCAGCAGCGCCCCGGGGGGGGCACCTGAAGCTTTCTTT. Translation gives CASSAPGGAPEAFF.

The V and J genes are TRBV11-2 and TRBJ2-5; D might be TRBD2 (6 bases). With 2 bases removed from V and 5 bases from J, the gap between germline ends came to 15 bases. The CDR3 has 15 residues. The germline CDR1 and CDR2 sequences are SGHAT and FQNNGV. As DNA, the CDR3 is TGTGCCAGCAGCTTATCCAGCGCGGGGAGGGAGACCCAGTACTTC. Encoded protein: CASSLSSAGRETQYF.

This rearrangement joins TRBV2 to TRBJ1-2, with a weak D call TRBD1 (5 bases). Germline lookup yields CDR1 SNHLY and CDR2 FYNNEI. This CDR3 comprises 12 residues. Trimming stripped 7 bases from V and 5 bases from J, with 11 bases between. The CDR3 DNA reads as TGTGCCAGCATGCCCAGGGATTATGGCTACACCTTC. Translation gives CASMPRDYGYTF.

This chain links TRBV2 with TRBJ2-3; 12 bases fit TRBD2. V lost 2 bases, J lost 4 bases, and 1 base stayed unmatched. CDR1 is SNHLY and CDR2 is FYNNEI in the germline V gene. The CDR3 runs to 15 residues. This chain's CDR3 is CASSELAGGSDTQYF. The CDR3 bases are TGTGCCAGCAGTGAACTAGCGGGGGGGTCAGATACGCAGTATTTT.

This clone was observed a single time. The V call is TRBV12-3 or TRBV12-4, the J call TRBJ2-7, with TRBD2 as a possible D gene (6 bases). V was shortened by 8 bases and J by 4 bases, with 15 bases between the two germline ends. The CDR3 has 13 amino acids. As DNA, the CDR3 is TGTGCCAGCGCCTGGTCGGAGGGGTACGAGCAGTACTTC. This translates into CASAWSEGYEQYF.

V is TRBV6-2 or TRBV6-3 and J is TRBJ2-5; TRBD2 might be the D (6 bases). The CDR3 extends over 14 amino acids. Germline assignment: CDR1 MNHEY and CDR2 SVGEGT. Trimming pared 4 bases from V and 7 bases from J, leaving 16 bases between. CDR3 loop: CASSSPPMEGTQYF. CDR3 in DNA: TGTGCCAGCAGTTCCCCCCCCATGGAGGGGACCCAGTACTTC.

The chain couples TRBV5-4 to TRBJ2-2; D is possibly TRBD2 (6 bases). V lost 4 bases, J lost 5 bases, and 12 bases lay in between. The CDR3 loop spans 14 amino acids. Germline V gene data show CDR1 as SGHNT and CDR2 as YYREEE (reference sequence). The CDR3 DNA reads as TGTGCCAGCAGCGGGGTTGGGAGGACCGGGGAGCTGTTTTTT. This gives the protein CASSGVGRTGELFF. Based on the CDR3 plus reference TRBV5-4 and TRBJ2-2, the full variable domain is ETGVTQSPTHLIKTRGQQVTLRCSSQSGHNTVSWYQQALGQGPQFIFQYYREEENGRGNFPPRFSGLQFPNYSSELNVNALELDDSALYLCASSGVGRTGELFFGEGSRLTVL.

V is TRBV11-1 and J is TRBJ1-2, with TRBD1 as a possible D gene (6 bases). This CDR3 spans 15 amino acids. The germline CDR1 and CDR2 sequences are SGHAT and FQDESV (reference sequence). V lost 5 bases and J 4 bases, leaving 17 bases between the germline ends. In DNA form, the CDR3 reads TGTGCCAGCAGCCCCCGGGACACCGACACCTATGGCTACACCTTC. Translating it yields CASSPRDTDTYGYTF.

The genes are TRBV15 and TRBJ1-3; 8 positions match TRBD1. The CDR3 runs to 16 residues. V shed 3 bases, J shed 3 bases, and the junction held 7 bases outside the gene matches. Germline CDR1 is LNHNV and CDR2 is YYDKDF (reference sequence). The CDR3 sequence: CATSRSTGGFGNTIYF. Here the CDR3 DNA reads TGTGCCACCAGCAGGTCAACAGGGGGGTTTGGAAACACCATATATTTT.

The V and J genes are TRBV9 and TRBJ2-2; maybe TRBD1 (5 bases). The germline V gene has CDR1 SGDLS and CDR2 YYNGEE. CDR3 length: 16 residues. Trimming shortened V by 3 bases and J by 4 bases, and 16 bases separated the two germline ends. Here the CDR3 reads CASSGRGSAGTGELFF. DNA of the CDR3: TGTGCCAGCAGCGGTAGGGGCTCAGCCGGCACCGGGGAGCTGTTTTTT.

The chain links TRBV5-5 to TRBJ1-4; D is ambiguous. This CDR3 has 14 residues. CDR1 is SGHKS, CDR2 YYEKEE, per germline (reference sequence). The V end was cut by 10 bases, the J end by 2 bases, with 15 bases between. In DNA, the CDR3 is TGTGCCTCCGAACGGGGAGGTACTAATGAAAAACTGTTTTTT. Its translation: CASERGGTNEKLFF.

Only one count was recorded for this clone. The chain couples TRBV6-1 to TRBJ1-6; unclear D gene. This CDR3 is 12 amino acids long. V gave up 0 bases and J gave up 11 bases, with 5 bases separating them. Germline values: CDR1 MNHNS, CDR2 SASEGT. The CDR3 sequence is CASSEARTPLHF. The CDR3 nucleotides read TGTGCCAGCAGTGAAGCGCGGACACCCCTCCACTTT.

This rearrangement joins TRBV30 to TRBJ1-2, with 10 bases identical to TRBD1. Germline V gives CDR1 GTSNPN, CDR2 SVGIG (reference sequence). The CDR3 has 13 residues. Trimming cost V 5 bases and J 4 bases; bases outside gene matches: 4. CDR3 sequence: CAWSTGGRYGYTF. CDR3 DNA sequence: TGTGCCTGGTCGACAGGGGGCCGCTATGGCTACACCTTC.

This chain links TRBV12-5 with TRBJ1-1, with unresolved D. The CDR3 extends over 13 amino acids. Germline V gives CDR1 LGHNT, CDR2 FRNRAP. V was shortened by 3 bases and J by 1 base, with 6 bases between the two germline ends. This CDR3 reads CASGLAWNTEAFF. CDR3 nucleotides: TGTGCTAGTGGTTTAGCGTGGAACACTGAAGCTTTCTTT.

The chain joins TRBV5-6 to TRBJ2-5, with D possibly being TRBD1 (6 bases). The V and J ends lost 0 bases and 1 base respectively, with 7 bases between them. CDR1 is SGHDT and CDR2 is YYEEEE in the germline V gene. This CDR3 comprises 14 residues. The CDR3 bases are TGTGCCAGCAGCTTGGGACAGGTCCAAGAGACCCAGTACTTC. As protein: CASSLGQVQETQYF.

This clone showed up many times. This chain connects TRBV6-5 to TRBJ1-5; a possible D gene is TRBD1 (6 bases). The V gene lost 6 bases and the J gene lost 2 bases, with 14 bases spanning the gap. The V gene's germline CDR1 is MNHEY and CDR2 SVGAGI. This CDR3 spans 15 amino acids. CDR3 sequence: CASRQQGTGNQPQHF. DNA for the CDR3: TGTGCCAGCAGGCAACAGGGTACGGGCAATCAGCCCCAGCATTTT.

The rearrangement joins TRBV7-9 to TRBJ1-4; 7 nucleotides match TRBD1. CDR3 length equals 14 residues. CDR1 and CDR2 (germline): SEHNR, FQNEAQ (reference sequence). The ends lost 5 bases at V and 5 bases at J; junction bases unmatched: 5. The chain's CDR3 is CASSHDRDNEKLFF. The CDR3 DNA reads TGTGCCAGCAGCCACGACAGGGACAATGAAAAACTGTTTTTT. Using reference TRBV7-9 and TRBJ1-4 for the parts outside the CDR3, the full variable domain is DTGVSQNPRHKITKRGQNVTFRCDPISEHNRLYWYRQTLGQGPEFLTYFQNEAQLEKSRLLSDRFSAERPKGSFSTLEIQRTEQGDSAMYLCASSHDRDNEKLFFGSGTQLSVL.

The rearrangement uses TRBV27 and TRBJ2-6; 9 bases match TRBD1. The germline CDR1 and CDR2 sequences are MNHEY and SMNVEV (reference sequence). Trimming at V came to 5 bases and at J to 2 bases, leaving 7 bases not matched to a gene. The length of the CDR3 is 17 residues. The chain's CDR3 is CASSHRGRIAGANVLTF. The CDR3 DNA follows: TGTGCCAGCAGTCACAGGGGGCGAATCGCTGGGGCCAACGTCCTGACTTTC. The full variable domain, its missing parts supplied by reference TRBV27 and TRBJ2-6, is EAQVTQNPRYLITVTGKKLTVTCSQNMNHEYMSWYRQDPGLGLRQIYYSMNVEVTDKGDVPEGYKVSRKEKRNFPLILESPSPNQTSLYFCASSHRGRIAGANVLTFGAGSRLTVL.

The chain uses TRBV4-1 and TRBJ2-7; 7 nucleotides align to TRBD1. Germline values: CDR1 MGHRA, CDR2 YSYEKL. The CDR3 spans 15 residues. V shed 2 bases, J shed 0 bases, and the junction held 4 bases outside the gene matches. The chain's CDR3 is CASSQIDRASYEQYF. The CDR3 bases are TGCGCCAGCAGCCAAATTGACAGGGCCTCCTACGAGCAGTACTTC.

The chain employs TRBV10-2 and TRBJ2-1; 9 bases align to TRBD2. Trimming at V came to 5 bases and at J to 4 bases, leaving 6 bases not matched to a gene. This CDR3 spans 15 amino acids. Germline V gene sequence: CDR1 WSHSY, CDR2 SAAADI. As DNA, the CDR3 is TGCGCCAGCAGTTCCGGGACTAGCAAATACAATGAGCAGTTCTTC. This encodes CASSSGTSKYNEQFF.